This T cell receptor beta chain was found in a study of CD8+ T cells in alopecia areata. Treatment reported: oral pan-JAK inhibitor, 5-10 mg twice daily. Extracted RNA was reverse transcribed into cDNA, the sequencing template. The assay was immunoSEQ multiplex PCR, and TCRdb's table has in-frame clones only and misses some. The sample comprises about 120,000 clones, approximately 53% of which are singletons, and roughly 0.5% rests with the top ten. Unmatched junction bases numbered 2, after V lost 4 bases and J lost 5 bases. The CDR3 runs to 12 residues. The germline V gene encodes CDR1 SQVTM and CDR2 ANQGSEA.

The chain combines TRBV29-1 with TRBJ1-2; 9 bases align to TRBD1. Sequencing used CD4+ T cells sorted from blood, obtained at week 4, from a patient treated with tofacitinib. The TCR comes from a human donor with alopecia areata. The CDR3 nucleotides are TGCAGCGTTGTGGACAGGGGATATGGCTACACCTTC. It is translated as CSVVDRGYGYTF.